The following is a T cell receptor beta chain sequence with its context. Measured with immunoSEQ multiplex PCR; TCRdb has only the in-frame clones, and not every one. Of over 100,000 clones in the sample, about 83% were seen once. The sample belongs to a study of T cell responses to AZD1222 COVID-19 vaccine. From germline, CDR1 is SGHAT and CDR2 FQNNGV. CDR3 length: 18 amino acids. V was pared by 5 bases and J by 8 bases, with 12 bases of the junction left unmatched. The source material was peripheral blood, sampled on day 0 of AZD1222 vaccination. The chain couples TRBV11-2 to TRBJ2-4; 16 nucleotides align to TRBD2. The sequence was collected from an adult in good health. In DNA, the CDR3 is TGTGCCAGCAGCCACGCGGGGACTAGCGGGAGGGTAGGGGACATTCAGTACTTC. It encodes CASSHAGTSGRVGDIQYF.